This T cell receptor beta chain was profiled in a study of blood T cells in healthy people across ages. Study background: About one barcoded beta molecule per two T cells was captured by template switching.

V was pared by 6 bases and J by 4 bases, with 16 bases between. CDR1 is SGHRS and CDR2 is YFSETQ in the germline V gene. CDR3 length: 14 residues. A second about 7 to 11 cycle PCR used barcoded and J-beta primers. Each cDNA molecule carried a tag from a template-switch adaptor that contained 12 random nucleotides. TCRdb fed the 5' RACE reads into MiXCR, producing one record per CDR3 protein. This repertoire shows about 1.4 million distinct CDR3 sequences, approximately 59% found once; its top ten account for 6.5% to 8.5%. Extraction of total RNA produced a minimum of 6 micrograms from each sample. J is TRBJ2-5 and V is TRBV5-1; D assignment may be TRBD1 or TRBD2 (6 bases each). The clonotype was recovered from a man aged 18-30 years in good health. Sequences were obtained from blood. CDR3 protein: CASKGRGHIETQYF. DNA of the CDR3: TGCGCCAGCAAGGGTCGGGGGCACATAGAGACCCAGTACTTC. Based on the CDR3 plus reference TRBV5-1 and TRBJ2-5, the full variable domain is KAGVTQTPRYLIKTRGQQVTLSCSPISGHRSVSWYQQTPGQGLQFLFEYFSETQRNKGNFPGRFSGRQFSNSRSEMNVSTLELGDSALYLCASKGRGHIETQYFGPGTRLLVL.